The present T cell receptor beta chain was sequenced within a study of Ad26.COV2.S vaccination and SARS-CoV-2 variants. Across the whole study: Donor was assigned to the Ad26.COV2.S arm of trial COV1001. Recipients of Ad26.COV2.S got it intramuscularly, once or twice 56 days apart. General study findings and limits: Reports say spike-specific CD8+ and CD4+ T cell responses covered substantial breadth after vaccination.

Data came from immunoSEQ multiplex PCR; TCRdb stores just in-frame clones and leaves some out. The repertoire has a few hundred thousand clones, 80% to 95% of them found once; the top ten carry approximately 1.7%. CDR3 length: 15 residues. Germline values: CDR1 LNHDA, CDR2 SQIVND (reference sequence). Trimming shortened V by 2 bases and J by 1 base, and 8 bases separated the two germline ends. Remarks on this clone: Its cognate antigen is unknown.

Sample treatment: 19 received Ad26.COV2.S at low or high dose, single or two shots; roughly five received placebo; per-sample allocation not given. Each sample was drawn 63 days after the first injection (of vaccine or placebo). It was an adult aged 18-55 years in Boston who was the donor. This specimen was peripheral blood, taken in a trial of Ad26.COV2.S vaccine versus placebo. The chain joins TRBV19 to TRBJ2-2; the D is unclear. The sequence derives from a person aged 18 to 59 who received the Ad26.COV2.S COVID-19 vaccine or a placebo. This CDR3 is CASSIQPENTGELFF. The CDR3 coding sequence is TGTGCCAGTAGTATACAGCCAGAGAACACCGGGGAGCTGTTTTTT.